What follows is one T cell receptor (beta chain) and its context. CDR1 and CDR2 from the germline V gene are GTSNPN and SVGIG (reference sequence). The CDR3 spans 14 residues. Deletions cut 1 base from V and 0 bases from J, with 10 bases between. This sample is part of a study of blood T cell repertoires in COVID-19. Study information: The United States, Italy and Spain were the sources of the acute and convalescent COVID-19 samples.

The method was immunoSEQ multiplex PCR; TCRdb's version includes in-frame clones alone and lacks a portion of them. Of a few hundred thousand clones in the sample, approximately 88% were seen once. This clonotype originated in a human donor in a cohort sampled during active COVID-19. This rearrangement joins TRBV30 to TRBJ2-7, with a possible D match to TRBD1 (6 bases). Source material: peripheral blood. The DNA of the CDR3 is TGTGCCTGGAGTGGGGCAGGGGCCTCCTACGAGCAGTACTTC. Its translation is CAWSGAGASYEQYF.